These 16 T cell receptor beta chains originate from one sample sequenced in a study of early T cells in non-severe SARS-CoV-2 infection. TCRdb re-derived calls from the 5' RACE reads in MiXCR, one entry per CDR3 protein. The table shows tens of thousands of distinct CDR3 sequences, with less than 20% occurring only once. The sequencing here drew on whole blood, taken at baseline. Source of these receptors: an adult who was a healthcare worker with PCR-confirmed SARS-CoV-2 infection or an uninfected control (not recorded which).

The chain recombines TRBV11-2 with TRBJ1-3; 8 nucleotides align to TRBD1. This CDR3 comprises 16 residues. Losses at the gene ends were 0 bases for V and 5 bases for J; bases not matched to a gene: 6. Germline-derived CDR1 and CDR2 are SGHAT and FQNNGV. The CDR3 DNA is TGTGCCAGCAGCTTAGACCCAGGGGGCGGAAGAAACACCATATATTTT. This translates into CASSLDPGGGRNTIYF.

The V and J genes are TRBV5-1 and TRBJ2-6; 7 positions agree with TRBD1. Germline V CDR1 and CDR2: SGHRS, YFSETQ. The CDR3 extends over 18 amino acids. V lost 0 bases to trimming and J lost 2 bases; unmatched junction nucleotides: 8. CDR3 bases: TGCGCCAGCAGCTTGGTTGGGACAGTACCCCCTGGGGCCAACGTCCTGACTTTC. It is translated as CASSLVGTVPPGANVLTF.

This sequence joins TRBV28 and TRBJ2-1, with TRBD1 as a possible D gene (5 bases). The CDR3 runs to 13 residues. Trimming took off 5 bases at V and 9 bases at J, with 14 bases between the two ends. The germline CDR1 and CDR2 sequences are MDHEN and SYDVKM. CDR3 in amino acids: CASSPQGSGEQFF. The CDR3 DNA reads TGTGCCAGCAGTCCGCAGGGATCGGGTGAGCAGTTCTTC.

The chain employs TRBV7-9 and TRBJ2-1; 8 bases are a match to TRBD1. The V and J ends lost 5 bases and 2 bases, in that order; junction bases with no gene match: 5. The CDR3 spans 15 residues. Germline V lookup: CDR1 SEHNR, CDR2 FQNEAQ (reference sequence). This chain's CDR3 is CASSPDRGAYNEQFF. In DNA form, the CDR3 reads TGTGCCAGCAGCCCAGACAGGGGCGCCTACAATGAGCAGTTCTTC. Drawing the rest from reference TRBV7-9 and TRBJ2-1, the complete variable domain is DTGVSQNPRHKITKRGQNVTFRCDPISEHNRLYWYRQTLGQGPEFLTYFQNEAQLEKSRLLSDRFSAERPKGSFSTLEIQRTEQGDSAMYLCASSPDRGAYNEQFFGPGTRLTVL.

The CDR3 region is CSATPPGSSNEKLFF. The CDR3 nucleotides are TGCAGTGCTACCCCCCCTGGCAGCAGTAATGAAAAACTGTTTTTT. The V call is TRBV20-1, the J call TRBJ1-4; no reliable D call. Germline lookup yields CDR1 DFQATT and CDR2 SNEGSKA (reference sequence). The V end lost 4 bases, the J end lost 4 bases, and 16 bases lay between the germline ends. This CDR3 region has 15 residues.

The chain joins TRBV19 to TRBJ1-1; D remains unclear. The CDR3 has 16 amino acids. The V gene's germline CDR1 is LNHDA and CDR2 SQIVND (reference sequence). The V and J ends lost 6 bases and 1 base respectively, with 18 bases between them. CDR3 residues: CASRDVGNSGNTEAFF. CDR3 bases: TGTGCCAGTAGAGACGTGGGGAATAGCGGGAACACTGAAGCTTTCTTT.

The chain uses TRBV29-1 and TRBJ1-5; D possibly corresponds to TRBD1 (6 bases). The germline gives CDR1 SQVTM, CDR2 ANQGSEA. Trimming took off 5 bases at V and 0 bases at J, with 11 bases between the two ends. The CDR3 consists of 14 residues. In DNA form, the CDR3 reads TGCAGCGTTCGTCAGGGGAATAGCAATCAGCCCCAGCATTTT. As protein: CSVRQGNSNQPQHF.

The sample holds many counts of this clonotype. The chain combines TRBV20-1 with TRBJ2-7, with a weak D call TRBD1 (6 bases). V dropped 0 bases and J dropped 2 bases, with 14 bases sitting between them. Looked up from germline, CDR1 is DFQATT and CDR2 is SNEGSKA (reference sequence). There are 15 residues in the CDR3. CDR3 sequence reads: CSARDYRAFTYEQYF. CDR3 DNA sequence: TGCAGTGCTAGAGATTACAGGGCGTTTACCTACGAGCAGTACTTC.

V gene TRBV9 combines with J gene TRBJ2-2, with TRBD2 matching 9 bases. Trimming cost V 4 bases and J 6 bases; bases outside gene matches: 4. Germline loops: CDR1 SGDLS, CDR2 YYNGEE. There are 14 residues in the CDR3. The CDR3 spells CASSPGTSPGELFF. Written as DNA, the CDR3 is TGTGCCAGCAGCCCCGGGACTAGCCCCGGGGAGCTGTTTTTT. Filled out from reference TRBV9 and TRBJ2-2, the complete variable domain reads DSGVTQTPKHLITATGQRVTLRCSPRSGDLSVYWYQQSLDQGLQFLIQYYNGEERAKGNILERFSAQQFPDLHSELNLSSLELGDSALYFCASSPGTSPGELFFGEGSRLTVL.

This clonotype was seen a few times. V usage is TRBV11-2 and J usage is TRBJ2-1; 8 bases match TRBD1. From germline, CDR1 is SGHAT and CDR2 FQNNGV. CDR3 size: 14 residues. The V and J ends lost 5 bases and 8 bases, in that order; junction bases with no gene match: 8. CDR3 amino acids: CASSRWTGRDEQFF. The CDR3 DNA reads TGTGCCAGCAGCCGATGGACAGGGCGCGATGAGCAGTTCTTC.

There are a few counts of this clonotype. The chain employs TRBV5-6 and TRBJ2-1; D is possibly TRBD2 (5 bases). The CDR3 loop spans 15 amino acids. Germline CDR1 is SGHDT and CDR2 is YYEEEE. Trimming shortened V by 1 base and J by 9 bases, and 17 bases separated the two germline ends. CDR3: CASSLRSRAVGEQFF. CDR3 nucleotides: TGTGCCAGCAGCTTGCGGTCTAGAGCGGTCGGTGAGCAGTTCTTC. Variable domain in full (rest from reference TRBV5-6 and TRBJ2-1): DAGVTQSPTHLIKTRGQQVTLRCSPKSGHDTVSWYQQALGQGPQFIFQYYEEEERQRGNFPDRFSGHQFPNYSSELNVNALLLGDSALYLCASSLRSRAVGEQFFGPGTRLTVL.

The chain couples TRBV15 to TRBJ2-5, with D possibly matching TRBD2 (7 bases). The CDR3 loop spans 16 amino acids. Germline V gene sequence: CDR1 LNHNV, CDR2 YYDKDF (reference sequence). The V and J ends lost 1 base and 6 bases respectively, with 18 bases between them. CDR3 nucleotide sequence: TGTGCCACCAGCAGAGGGGATTCGGGGGGCGGAAAGACCCAGTACTTC. This translates into CATSRGDSGGGKTQYF.

There are a few counts of this clonotype. A junction end diverges from the germline sequence, so it may reflect a read error. The CDR3: CASSQVYGGTEVFF. CDR3 in DNA: TGTGCCAGCAGCCAAGTATACGGGGGGACTGAAGTTTTCTTT. The rearrangement uses TRBV14 and TRBJ1-1, with D tentatively TRBD1 (5 bases). Germline V gene sequence: CDR1 SGHDN, CDR2 FVKESK. The CDR3 covers 14 residues.

In this sample, this clonotype turned up a few times. For the CDR3, the DNA is TGTGCCAGCAGTTTCACTAGCTACGTCGAGCAGTTCTTC. As protein: CASSFTSYVEQFF. The chain carries TRBV28 and TRBJ2-1; perhaps TRBD2 as D (6 bases). V lost 3 bases to trimming and J lost 10 bases, with 13 bases between them. This CDR3 comprises 13 residues. Germline V lookup: CDR1 MDHEN, CDR2 SYDVKM. The full variable domain, with the rest looked up from reference TRBV28 and TRBJ2-1, is DVKVTQSSRYLVKRTGEKVFLECVQDMDHENMFWYRQDPGLGLRLIYFSYDVKMKEKGDIPEGYSVSREKKERFSLILESASTNQTSMYLCASSFTSYVEQFFGPGTRLTVL.

This clonotype was counted many times. The genes are TRBV20-1 and TRBJ2-4; 11 positions agree with TRBD2. With V trimmed by 6 bases and J by 2 bases, 21 bases remained unmatched. Germline V lookup: CDR1 DFQATT, CDR2 SNEGSKA (reference sequence). This CDR3 has 20 amino acids. The CDR3 protein is CSAGELQLAGARVSKNIQYF. CDR3 bases: TGCAGTGCAGGGGAACTTCAACTAGCGGGGGCGCGAGTGTCCAAAAACATTCAGTACTTC.

This chain uses TRBV7-9 with TRBJ1-1; possibly TRBD1 for D (5 bases). V lost 5 bases, J lost 3 bases, and 13 bases lay in between. The CDR3 sequence is 14 residues long. Germline lookup yields CDR1 SEHNR and CDR2 FQNEAQ (reference sequence). The CDR3, as DNA: TGTGCCAGCAGCCCCCAGGGAGCGGACACTGAAGCTTTCTTT. The encoded protein is CASSPQGADTEAFF.